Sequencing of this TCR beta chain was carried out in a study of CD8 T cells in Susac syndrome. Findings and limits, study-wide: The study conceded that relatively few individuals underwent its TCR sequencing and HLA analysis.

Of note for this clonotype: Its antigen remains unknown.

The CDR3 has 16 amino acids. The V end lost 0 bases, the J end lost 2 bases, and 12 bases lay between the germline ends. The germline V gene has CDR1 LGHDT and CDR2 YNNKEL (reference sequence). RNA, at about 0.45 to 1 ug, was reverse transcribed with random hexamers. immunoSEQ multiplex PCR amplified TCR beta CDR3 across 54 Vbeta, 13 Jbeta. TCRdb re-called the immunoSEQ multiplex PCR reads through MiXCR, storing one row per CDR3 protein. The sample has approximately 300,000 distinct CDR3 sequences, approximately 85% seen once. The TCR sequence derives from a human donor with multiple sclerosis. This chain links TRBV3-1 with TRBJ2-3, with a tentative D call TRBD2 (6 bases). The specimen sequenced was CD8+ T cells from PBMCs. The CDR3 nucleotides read TGTGCCAGCAGCCAAGACCTAGGGAGGTACACAGATACGCAGTATTTT. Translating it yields CASSQDLGRYTDTQYF.